This TCR beta chain was obtained from a study of cytomegalovirus exposure and HLA in healthy donors. Study outcomes and limitations: Differences between HLA loci emerged in a later analysis of TCR association rates, with DRB1 most and HLA-C fewest.

Use of 60 Vbeta and 13 Jbeta primers characterized the PCR. Clones were sequenced by immunoSEQ multiplex PCR, and TCRdb holds only the in-frame ones, with some missing. The sample includes under 200,000 clones, about four fifths of them seen just once. Regarding this clone: Its target is unknown.

CDR3 length: 14 amino acids. V dropped 1 base and J dropped 3 bases, with 10 bases sitting between them. Per germline, CDR1 SGHAT and CDR2 FQNNGV. The TCR originated in a woman younger than 30 in good health and CMV-seronegative. Sample: PBMCs. The chain combines TRBV11-2 with TRBJ2-7, with a weak D call TRBD2 (6 bases). The CDR3: CASSLAVADYEQYF. The CDR3 nucleotides are TGTGCCAGCAGCTTAGCGGTAGCGGACTACGAGCAGTACTTC.